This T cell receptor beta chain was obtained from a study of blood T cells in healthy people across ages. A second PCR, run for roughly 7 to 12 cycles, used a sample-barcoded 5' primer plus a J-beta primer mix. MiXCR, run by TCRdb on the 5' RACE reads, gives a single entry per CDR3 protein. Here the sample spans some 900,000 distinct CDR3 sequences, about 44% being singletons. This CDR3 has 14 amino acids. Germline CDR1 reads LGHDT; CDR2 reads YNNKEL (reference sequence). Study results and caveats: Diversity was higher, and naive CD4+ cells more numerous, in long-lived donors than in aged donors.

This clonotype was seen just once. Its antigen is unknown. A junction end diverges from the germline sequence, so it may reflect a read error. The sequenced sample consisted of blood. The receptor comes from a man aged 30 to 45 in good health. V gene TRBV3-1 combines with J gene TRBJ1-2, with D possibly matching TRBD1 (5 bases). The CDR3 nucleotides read TGTACCAGCAGCCAAGGCCGGGGCCTGGGTGGCTACACCTTC. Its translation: CTSSQGRGLGGYTF.